This T cell receptor (beta chain) was documented in a study of response to subunit inactivated influenza vaccine. TCRdb re-analysed the RT-PCR reads in MiXCR, keeping a single row per CDR3 protein. This table holds under 550,000 distinct CDR3 sequences, around 7.9% found once. Whole-study findings and limits: Each seasonal flu vaccination may recruit only limited new T cells, authors suggested.

With regard to this clonotype: The antigen is not known.

Source: PBMCs from blood, taken roughly 24 months after vaccination. The TCR originated in a man aged 45-69 years who received an inactivated influenza vaccine.

The CDR3 is CASNPTGQEQFF. The CDR3 DNA reads as TGTGCCAGCAACCCAACAGGCCAGGAGCAGTTCTTC. This chain links TRBV11-2 with TRBJ2-1; TRBD1 might be the D (5 bases). Germline CDR1 SGHAT, CDR2 FQNNGV. CDR3 size: 12 residues. V was clipped by 7 bases and J by 10 bases, with 14 bases between them. Based on the CDR3 plus reference TRBV11-2 and TRBJ2-1, the full variable domain is EAGVAQSPRYKIIEKRQSVAFWCNPISGHATLYWYQQILGQGPKLLIQFQNNGVVDDSQLPKDRFSAERLKGVDSTLKIQPAKLEDSAVYLCASNPTGQEQFFGPGTRLTVL.